This T cell receptor beta chain emerged from a study of post-analysis software for immune sequencing data. The study's findings and limits: In patients, about five TRBV segments were more frequent than in controls, with TRBV5-6, TRBV5-1 and TRBV20-1 among them. Compared with controls, patients showed significantly lower normalized Chao1 diversity.

Sequencing libraries made from TCR beta cDNA carried unique molecular identifiers. TCRdb ran MiXCR on the PCR reads and lists one entry per CDR3 protein. The sample lists about 820,000 distinct CDR3 sequences, roughly half seen once, with roughly 4.4% in the top ten. Comment on this clonotype: Its antigen is unidentified.

CDR3 length equals 13 residues. Trimming removed 3 bases at V and 1 base at J, with 9 bases between. CDR1 and CDR2 from the germline V gene are SQVTM and ANQGSEA. The source is a girl aged 10 to 17 with multiple sclerosis. The chain carries TRBV29-1 and TRBJ1-1, with unresolved D. Sequencing used blood. The CDR3 reads CSVDDQSNTEAFF. CDR3 DNA: TGCAGCGTTGACGATCAGTCGAACACTGAAGCTTTCTTT.